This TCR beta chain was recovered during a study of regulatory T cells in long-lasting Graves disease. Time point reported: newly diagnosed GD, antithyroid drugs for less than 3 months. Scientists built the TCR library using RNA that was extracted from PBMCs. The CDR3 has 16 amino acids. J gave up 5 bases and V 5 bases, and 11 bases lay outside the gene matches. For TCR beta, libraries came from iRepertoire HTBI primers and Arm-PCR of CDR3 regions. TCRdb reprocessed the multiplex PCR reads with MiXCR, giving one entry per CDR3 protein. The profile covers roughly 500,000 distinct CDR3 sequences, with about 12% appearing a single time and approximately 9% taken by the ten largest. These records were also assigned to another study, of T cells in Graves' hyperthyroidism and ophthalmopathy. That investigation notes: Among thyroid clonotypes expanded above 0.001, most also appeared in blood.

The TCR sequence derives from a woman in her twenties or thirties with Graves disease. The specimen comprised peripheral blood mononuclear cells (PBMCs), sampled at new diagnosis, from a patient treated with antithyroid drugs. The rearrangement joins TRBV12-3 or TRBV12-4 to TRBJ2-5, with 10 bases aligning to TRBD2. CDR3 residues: CASSLRGGLALETQYF. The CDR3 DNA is TGTGCCAGCAGTCTTCGGGGGGGACTAGCGTTGGAGACCCAGTACTTC.